The 17 T cell receptor beta chains below come from one sample, sequenced in a study of CXCR3-negative and CXCR3-positive naive CD8 T cells. The libraries of TRB cDNA were prepared using 5' RACE with UMI labels. TCRdb reworked the 5' RACE reads into one entry per CDR3 protein, no DNA. The sample features roughly 29,000 distinct CDR3 sequences, with more than 8.5% in its top ten. Sample: memory CD8+ T cells from blood. The receptors derive from a human donor in good health. Some clones in this sample may be carry-over from other donors' samples.

The V and J genes are TRBV20-1 and TRBJ2-7. The germline V gene has CDR1 DFQATT and CDR2 SNEGSKA (reference sequence). The CDR3 runs 12 residues. The CDR3 here is CSAVGKAYEQYF.

The chain uses TRBV27 and TRBJ2-2; checking the TCRdb D call of TRBD1 is not possible without DNA. CDR1 MNHEY and CDR2 SMNVEV come from the germline V gene (reference sequence). The CDR3 spans 15 residues. CDR3 amino acids: CASKINRGNTGELFF.

This chain joins TRBV7-9 and TRBJ2-7; the TRBD1 assignment by TCRdb is unverifiable without DNA. Per the germline V gene, CDR1 is SEHNR and CDR2 is FQNEAQ (reference sequence). This CDR3 contains 14 residues. Here the CDR3 reads CASSGGASANEQYF.

The rearrangement links TRBV11-2 to TRBJ2-1; TCRdb indicates TRBD2, and absent DNA this call remains unverified. There are 15 residues in the CDR3. Germline CDR1 reads SGHAT; CDR2 reads FQNNGV. The CDR3 sequence: CASSLDPSGGNEQFF.

The V gene is TRBV2, the J gene TRBJ2-1. Germline CDR1 and CDR2: SNHLY and FYNNEI. There are 15 residues in the CDR3. CDR3 loop: CASSEDVVSYNEQFF.

This sequence joins TRBV6-4 and TRBJ2-1. This CDR3 has 14 amino acids. Germline V gene lookup returns CDR1 MRHNA and CDR2 SNTAGT. The CDR3 loop reads CASSDSLGSDEQFF.

The J gene is TRBJ1-1, the V gene TRBV5-1. Germline loops: CDR1 SGHRS, CDR2 YFSETQ. The CDR3 has 13 residues. This CDR3 is CASSLVAGAEAFF.

This clonotype registers medium-sized by frequency. The rearrangement links TRBV12-3 or TRBV12-4 to TRBJ2-7. CDR3 length equals 12 residues. CDR3: CASSLLGYEQYF.

This clonotype is called medium-sized based on its frequency. The rearrangement links TRBV6-4 to TRBJ2-2. Germline V gene sequence: CDR1 MRHNA, CDR2 SNTAGT. The CDR3 is made up of 17 amino acids. The CDR3 loop reads CASSDPDSFGNTGELFF.

The chain links TRBV20-1 to TRBJ2-3; the D call of TRBD1 rests on TCRdb alone, since no DNA is present to check it. This CDR3 is built from 18 residues. The V gene's germline CDR1 is DFQATT and CDR2 SNEGSKA (reference sequence). This CDR3 reads CSAQKPRGQGLVTDTQYF.

This clonotype is classed as medium-sized by frequency. The chain employs TRBV30 and TRBJ2-3; TCRdb's assignment of TRBD1 cannot be checked, as there is no DNA. Germline CDR1 reads GTSNPN; CDR2 reads SVGIG (reference sequence). The CDR3 contains 11 residues. CDR3 protein: CAWSQTGPPNF. The full variable domain, rest sourced from reference TRBV30 and TRBJ2-3, is SQTIHQWPATLVQPVGSPLSLECTVEGTSNPNLYWYRQAAGRGLQLLFYSVGIGQISSEVPQNLSASRPQDRQFILSSKKLLLSDSGFYLCAWSQTGPPNFGPGTRLTVL.

This sequence joins TRBV6-5 and TRBJ2-5; TCRdb returns TRBD2, unconfirmable since there is no DNA. The CDR3 totals 17 residues. CDR1 and CDR2 from the germline V gene are MNHEY and SVGAGI. CDR3 loop: CASSYDASGGARETQYF.

The chain employs TRBV5-5 and TRBJ2-7. The CDR3 covers 14 residues. The germline CDR1 and CDR2 sequences are SGHKS and YYEKEE (reference sequence). The CDR3 region is CASSSSMVGYEQYF.

The V gene is TRBV21-1, the J gene TRBJ2-7; TCRdb proposes TRBD1, but this gene call is untestable without DNA. TRBV21-1 is a known pseudogene. This CDR3 contains 18 residues. The CDR3 region is CASSTKKLGQVDPYEQYF.

CDR3 region: CASSVSGGQGSHEQFF. The chain uses TRBV9 and TRBJ2-1; without DNA, the TCRdb call of TRBD1 cannot be checked. This CDR3 comprises 16 residues. The germline V gene has CDR1 SGDLS and CDR2 YYNGEE. The full variable domain, its missing parts supplied by reference TRBV9 and TRBJ2-1, is DSGVTQTPKHLITATGQRVTLRCSPRSGDLSVYWYQQSLDQGLQFLIQYYNGEERAKGNILERFSAQQFPDLHSELNLSSLELGDSALYFCASSVSGGQGSHEQFFGPGTRLTVL.

The gene calls are TRBV19 and TRBJ2-1; as DNA is missing, the TRBD2 call by TCRdb cannot be tested. CDR3 size: 16 residues. The germline CDR1 and CDR2 sequences are LNHDA and SQIVND (reference sequence). This CDR3 reads CASSIGLAGPYNEQFF.

This chain uses TRBV7-8 with TRBJ2-5. CDR1 is SGHVS and CDR2 is FQNEAQ in the germline V gene. CDR3 length equals 14 residues. CDR3 amino acids: CASSLGLGAETQYF.